This T cell receptor (beta chain) is from a study of blood T cell repertoires in COVID-19. Per the original data handling: It was from reference gene primer amplification that nucleated cell counts were estimated. Sequencing used immunoSEQ multiplex PCR; TCRdb keeps in-frame clones, though not all of them. That table furnishes V, J and clone size, whereas the DNA furnished D and trimming. There are hundreds of thousands of clones in the sample; approximately 90% occur only once, and about 4.6% lies in the top ten. This CDR3 has 16 amino acids. V was pared by 5 bases and J by 5 bases, with 10 bases of the junction left unmatched. Germline V gene sequence: CDR1 SSHAT, CDR2 FNYEAQ (reference sequence).

This sequence joins TRBV7-7 and TRBJ2-2; 8 positions agree with TRBD1. This clonotype was sampled from a man aged 35 to 55 with acute or convalescent COVID-19. Sequencing was done on a sample of peripheral blood. The CDR3 loop is CASSPKGRGLTGELFF. CDR3 DNA sequence: TGTGCCAGCAGCCCAAAAGGCAGGGGGCTTACCGGGGAGCTGTTTTTT.